One and the same sample provided the 15 T cell receptor beta chains below, sequenced in a study of blood T cells in healthy people across ages. Next came a second PCR, run for about 7 to 12 cycles, which used a sample-barcoded 5' primer along with a J-beta primer mix. TCRdb re-derived calls from the 5' RACE reads in MiXCR, one entry per CDR3 protein. Of about 720,000 distinct CDR3 sequences in the sample, 22% were seen once. What was sequenced was blood. These receptors came from a man aged 70 or older in good health.

This clonotype was observed a few times. V usage is TRBV3-1 and J usage is TRBJ1-4, with D possibly TRBD1 on 6 matching bases. The V and J ends lost 0 bases and 7 bases respectively, with 12 bases between them. CDR3 size: 15 residues. The V gene's germline CDR1 is LGHDT and CDR2 YNNKEL (reference sequence). The CDR3 region has the DNA TGTGCCAGCAGCCAAGAGGCCCAGGGGTTTGAAAAACTGTTTTTT. It specifies CASSQEAQGFEKLFF.

The genes are TRBV3-1 and TRBJ2-5, with 7 bases lining up with TRBD1. The CDR3 consists of 15 residues. The V gene end was trimmed by 3 bases and the J gene end by 2 bases; junction bases not matched to a gene: 6. Germline V gives CDR1 LGHDT, CDR2 YNNKEL (reference sequence). The CDR3 DNA reads as TGTGCCAGCAGCCAGCCCAGGGGGATACAAGAGACCCAGTACTTC. Amino acids: CASSQPRGIQETQYF.

This sequence joins TRBV12-3 or TRBV12-4 and TRBJ1-2, with 9 bases that match TRBD1. After removal of 6 bases from V and 4 bases from J, the junction contained 9 bases not matched to a gene. This CDR3 is built from 15 residues. DNA of the CDR3: TGTGCCAGCAGGTTACAGGGGGCGCTTGGCTATGGCTACACCTTC. Protein product: CASRLQGALGYGYTF.

The V call is TRBV14, the J call TRBJ2-1; D might be TRBD1 (6 bases). The V gene's germline CDR1 is SGHDN and CDR2 FVKESK. With 3 bases removed from V and 1 base from J, the gap between germline ends came to 13 bases. The CDR3 has 16 amino acids. This CDR3 reads CASSHTGTQSYNEQFF. As DNA, the CDR3 is TGTGCCAGCAGCCATACCGGGACACAATCCTACAATGAGCAGTTCTTC.

The chain combines TRBV20-1 with TRBJ1-2; 8 positions agree with TRBD1. V shed 5 bases and J 4 bases; nucleotides not matched to a gene: 9. The germline V gene has CDR1 DFQATT and CDR2 SNEGSKA (reference sequence). The CDR3 covers 14 residues. The CDR3 is CSAWQGAETYGYTF. As DNA, the CDR3 is TGCAGTGCTTGGCAGGGGGCCGAAACCTATGGCTACACCTTC.

V is TRBV27 and J is TRBJ2-1, with a weak D call TRBD1 (6 bases). Trimming took off 5 bases at V and 8 bases at J, with 19 bases between the two ends. From germline, CDR1 is MNHEY and CDR2 SMNVEV (reference sequence). CDR3 length equals 15 residues. As DNA, the CDR3 is TGTGCCAGCAGTCCTGCGGGCAGGGGAATCTATGAGCAGTTCTTC. Translation gives CASSPAGRGIYEQFF.

In its sample, this clonotype was seen many times. This rearrangement joins TRBV5-1 to TRBJ2-1; D gene unclear. Germline V gene lookup returns CDR1 SGHRS and CDR2 YFSETQ. The CDR3 is 15 residues long. V lost 0 bases and J 0 bases, leaving 7 bases between the germline ends. CDR3 DNA: TGCGCCAGCAGCTTGGCGGTCGGCTCCTACAATGAGCAGTTCTTC. It specifies CASSLAVGSYNEQFF.

This sequence joins TRBV12-3 or TRBV12-4 and TRBJ2-5, with a tentative D call TRBD1 (6 bases). CDR3 length: 13 residues. V was cut by 11 bases and J by 2 bases, with 15 bases left in between. The CDR3 sequence: CAGLWGTQETQYF. The CDR3 nucleotides are TGTGCCGGCCTATGGGGGACACAAGAGACCCAGTACTTC.

This clonotype was observed a handful of times. The chain recombines TRBV29-1 with TRBJ2-7; TRBD2 aligns across 10 bases. The germline V gene encodes CDR1 SQVTM and CDR2 ANQGSEA. Trimming took 2 bases from V and 7 from J; bases not matched to a gene: 17. The CDR3 extends over 17 amino acids. This CDR3 reads CSVEKVSGRPTLQEQYV. The CDR3 nucleotides are TGCAGCGTTGAAAAGGTTAGCGGGAGGCCAACCCTACAGGAGCAGTACGTC.

V gene TRBV10-3 combines with J gene TRBJ1-2; a weak D match, TRBD1 (5 bases). The CDR3 runs to 14 residues. V was trimmed by 0 bases and J by 6 bases, leaving 11 bases between them. Per the germline V gene, CDR1 is ENHRY and CDR2 is SYGVKD. CDR3 nucleotide sequence: TGTGCCATCAGTGAGTCGTATGTAGGGGATGGCTACACCTTC. As protein: CAISESYVGDGYTF.

The chain has TRBV21-1 and TRBJ2-7. TRBV21-1 counts as a pseudogene. CDR3 length: 13 amino acids. The CDR3 DNA sequence: TGTGCCAGCAGCATTCAGGGGCCCTACGAGCAGTACGTC. Amino acid sequence: CASSIQGPYEQYV.

The chain carries TRBV2 and TRBJ2-1; 9 bases are a match to TRBD2. Judging by the DNA end, TRBJ2-7 fits better; the J call may be wrong. Germline CDR1 SNHLY, CDR2 FYNNEI. The CDR3 is 17 amino acids. This chain's CDR3 is CASSDVRASGILYEQYV. The CDR3 nucleotides read TGTGCCAGCAGTGATGTGCGGGCTAGCGGGATTCTCTACGAGCAGTACGTC.

This clonotype was seen just once. This sequence joins TRBV7-9 and TRBJ2-1; 9 bases are shared with TRBD2. J gave up 8 bases and V 1 base, and 12 bases lay outside the gene matches. CDR3 size: 17 residues. Germline loops: CDR1 SEHNR, CDR2 FQNEAQ (reference sequence). The CDR3 DNA follows: TGTGCCAGCAGCTTAGGTATAGCGGGGGAGGGTCAGGATGAGCAGTTCTTC. It translates to CASSLGIAGEGQDEQFF.

This clonotype showed up just a few times. V gene TRBV4-1 combines with J gene TRBJ1-5, with D perhaps TRBD1 (6 bases). The germline CDR1 and CDR2 sequences are MGHRA and YSYEKL. The CDR3 consists of 16 residues. V shed 0 bases and J shed 4 bases, with 13 bases lying between them. The CDR3 is CASSQEAGVPNQPQHF. In DNA, the CDR3 is TGCGCCAGCAGCCAAGAGGCAGGGGTCCCAAATCAGCCCCAGCATTTT.

This clonotype showed up many times. V gene TRBV6-5 combines with J gene TRBJ2-2; 10 nucleotides agree with TRBD1. Per the germline V gene, CDR1 is MNHEY and CDR2 is SVGAGI. V was pared by 4 bases and J by 6 bases, with 8 bases of the junction left unmatched. The CDR3 has 16 amino acids. This CDR3 is CASSSGQGVGAGELFF. The CDR3 DNA reads as TGTGCCAGCAGTTCCGGACAGGGGGTGGGCGCCGGGGAGCTGTTTTTT.